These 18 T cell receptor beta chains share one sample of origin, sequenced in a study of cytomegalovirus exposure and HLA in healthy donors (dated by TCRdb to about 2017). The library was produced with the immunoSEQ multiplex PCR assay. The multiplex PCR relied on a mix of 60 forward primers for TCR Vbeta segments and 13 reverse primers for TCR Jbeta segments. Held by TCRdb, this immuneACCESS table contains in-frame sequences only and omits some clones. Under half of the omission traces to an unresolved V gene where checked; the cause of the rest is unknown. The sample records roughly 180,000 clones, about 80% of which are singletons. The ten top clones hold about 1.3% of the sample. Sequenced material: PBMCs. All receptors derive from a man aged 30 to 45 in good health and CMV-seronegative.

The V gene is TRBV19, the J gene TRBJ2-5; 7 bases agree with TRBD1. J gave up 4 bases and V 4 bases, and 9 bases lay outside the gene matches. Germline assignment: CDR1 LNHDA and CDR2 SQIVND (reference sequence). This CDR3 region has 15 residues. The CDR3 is CASSKWTGGGETQYF. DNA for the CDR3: TGTGCCAGTAGTAAGTGGACAGGAGGTGGAGAGACCCAGTACTTC.

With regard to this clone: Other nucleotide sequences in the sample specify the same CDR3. The CDR3 is CASSAGGAGEYNEQFF. In nucleotides, the CDR3 is TGTGCCAGCAGTGCGGGGGGAGCGGGGGAGTACAATGAGCAGTTCTTC. The chain has TRBV9 and TRBJ2-1, with 8 positions matching TRBD2. The CDR3 extends over 16 amino acids. CDR1 is SGDLS, CDR2 YYNGEE, per germline. With V trimmed by 5 bases and J by 4 bases, 11 bases remained unmatched.

The CDR3 DNA reads TGTGCCTGGACAGGGGGGTACAATGAGCAGTTCTTC. Its protein product is CAWTGGYNEQFF. This chain joins TRBV30 and TRBJ2-1; a possible D gene is TRBD1 (7 bases). The CDR3 is made up of 12 amino acids. V lost 4 bases and J 4 bases, leaving 8 bases between the germline ends. Germline V CDR1 and CDR2: GTSNPN, SVGIG (reference sequence).

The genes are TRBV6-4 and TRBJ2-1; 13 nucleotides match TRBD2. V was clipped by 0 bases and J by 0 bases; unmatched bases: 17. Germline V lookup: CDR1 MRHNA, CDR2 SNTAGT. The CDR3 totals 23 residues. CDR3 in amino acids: CASSDSGQGGSLAGGRSYNEQFF. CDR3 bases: TGTGCCAGCAGTGACTCCGGACAGGGGGGCTCACTAGCGGGAGGGCGCTCCTACAATGAGCAGTTCTTC.

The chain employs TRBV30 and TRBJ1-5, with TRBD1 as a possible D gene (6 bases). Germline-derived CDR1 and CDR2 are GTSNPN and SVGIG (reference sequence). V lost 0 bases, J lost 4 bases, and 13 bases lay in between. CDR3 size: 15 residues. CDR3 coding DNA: TGTGCCTGGAGTGTAACAGGGTTTAGAAATCAGCCCCAGCATTTT. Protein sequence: CAWSVTGFRNQPQHF.

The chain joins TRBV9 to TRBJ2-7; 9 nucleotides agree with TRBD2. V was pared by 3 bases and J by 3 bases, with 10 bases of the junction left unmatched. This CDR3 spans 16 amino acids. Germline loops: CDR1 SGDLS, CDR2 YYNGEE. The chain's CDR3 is CASSASLGAGGYEQYF. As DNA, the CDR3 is TGTGCCAGCAGCGCCTCTCTGGGAGCGGGAGGCTACGAGCAGTACTTC.

Here the CDR3 reads CASSTIAGGRADTQYF. CDR3 nucleotide sequence: TGTGCCAGCAGCACCATAGCGGGGGGGCGGGCAGATACGCAGTATTTT. This chain links TRBV5-4 with TRBJ2-3; TRBD2 matches at 11 bases. J was trimmed by 4 bases and V by 4 bases; bases with no gene match: 8. The CDR3 sequence is 16 residues long. CDR1 SGHNT and CDR2 YYREEE come from the germline V gene (reference sequence). The whole variable domain, remainder taken from reference TRBV5-4 and TRBJ2-3, is ETGVTQSPTHLIKTRGQQVTLRCSSQSGHNTVSWYQQALGQGPQFIFQYYREEENGRGNFPPRFSGLQFPNYSSELNVNALELDDSALYLCASSTIAGGRADTQYFGPGTRLTVL.

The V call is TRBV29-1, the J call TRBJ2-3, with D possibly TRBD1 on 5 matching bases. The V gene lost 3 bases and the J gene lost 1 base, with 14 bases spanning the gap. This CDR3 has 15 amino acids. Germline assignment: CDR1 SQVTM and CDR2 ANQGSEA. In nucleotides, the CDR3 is TGCAGCGTTGAGGGGCTAGTTGGGGGCACAGATACGCAGTATTTT. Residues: CSVEGLVGGTDTQYF.

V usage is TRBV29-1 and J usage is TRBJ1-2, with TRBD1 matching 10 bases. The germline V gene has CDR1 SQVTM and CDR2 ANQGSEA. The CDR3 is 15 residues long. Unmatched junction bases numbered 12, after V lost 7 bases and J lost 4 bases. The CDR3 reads CSAVSGTGVAYGYTF. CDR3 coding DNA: TGCAGCGCCGTATCCGGGACAGGGGTCGCCTATGGCTACACCTTC.

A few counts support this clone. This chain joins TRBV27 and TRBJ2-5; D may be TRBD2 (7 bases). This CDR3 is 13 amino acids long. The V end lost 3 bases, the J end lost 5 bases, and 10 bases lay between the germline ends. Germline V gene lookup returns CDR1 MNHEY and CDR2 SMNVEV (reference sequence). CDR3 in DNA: TGTGCCAGCAGTTTGGGGGGGCTGGAGACCCAGTACTTC. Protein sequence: CASSLGGLETQYF.

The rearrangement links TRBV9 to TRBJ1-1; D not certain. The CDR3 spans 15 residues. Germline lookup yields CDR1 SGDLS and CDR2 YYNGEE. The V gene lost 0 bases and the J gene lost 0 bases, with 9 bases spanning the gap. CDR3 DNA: TGTGCCAGCAGCGTAGGTATAGCCCTGAACACTGAAGCTTTCTTT. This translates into CASSVGIALNTEAFF.

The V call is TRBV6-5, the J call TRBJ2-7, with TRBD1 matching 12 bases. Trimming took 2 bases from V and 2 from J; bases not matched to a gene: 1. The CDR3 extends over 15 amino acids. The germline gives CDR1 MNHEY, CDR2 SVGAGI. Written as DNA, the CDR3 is TGTGCCAGCAGTTACGGGACAGGGGGCACCTACGAGCAGTACTTC. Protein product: CASSYGTGGTYEQYF.

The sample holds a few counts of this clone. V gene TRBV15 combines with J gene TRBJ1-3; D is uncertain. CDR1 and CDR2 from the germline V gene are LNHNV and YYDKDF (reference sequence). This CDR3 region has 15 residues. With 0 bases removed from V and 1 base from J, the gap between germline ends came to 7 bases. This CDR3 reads CATSRDGGSGNTIYF. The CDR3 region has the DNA TGTGCCACCAGCAGAGATGGAGGGTCTGGAAACACCATATATTTT.

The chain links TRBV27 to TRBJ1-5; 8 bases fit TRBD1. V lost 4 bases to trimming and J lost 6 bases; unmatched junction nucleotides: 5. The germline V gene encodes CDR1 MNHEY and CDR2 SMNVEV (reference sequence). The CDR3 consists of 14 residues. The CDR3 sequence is CASSSTGEFQPQHF. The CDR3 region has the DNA TGTGCCAGCAGTTCGACAGGGGAGTTTCAGCCCCAGCATTTT.

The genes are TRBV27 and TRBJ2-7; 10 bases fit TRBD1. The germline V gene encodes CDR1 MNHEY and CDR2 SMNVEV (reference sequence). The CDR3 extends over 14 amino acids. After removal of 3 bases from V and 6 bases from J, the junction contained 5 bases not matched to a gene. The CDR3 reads CASSLTGGLGEQYF. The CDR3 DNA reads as TGTGCCAGCAGTTTGACAGGGGGCCTGGGCGAGCAGTACTTC.

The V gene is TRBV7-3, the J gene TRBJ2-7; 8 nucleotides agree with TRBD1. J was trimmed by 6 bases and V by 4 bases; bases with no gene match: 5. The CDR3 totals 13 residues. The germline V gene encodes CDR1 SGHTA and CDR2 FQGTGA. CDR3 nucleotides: TGTGCCAGCAGCTCCGCTGGGACAGGCGAGCAGTACTTC. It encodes CASSSAGTGEQYF.

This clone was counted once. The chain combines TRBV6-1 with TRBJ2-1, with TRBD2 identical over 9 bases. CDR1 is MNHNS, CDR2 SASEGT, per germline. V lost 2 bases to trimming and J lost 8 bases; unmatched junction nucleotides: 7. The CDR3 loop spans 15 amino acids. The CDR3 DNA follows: TGTGCCAGCAGTGAACTAGCGGGGCCCCACGATGAGCAGTTCTTC. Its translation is CASSELAGPHDEQFF.

CDR3 nucleotides: TGTGCCAGCAACCGACAGGGGATATACGAGCAGTACTTC. Its translation is CASNRQGIYEQYF. The V call is TRBV28, the J call TRBJ2-7, with 8 bases that match TRBD1. The CDR3 has 13 amino acids. CDR1 and CDR2 from the germline V gene are MDHEN and SYDVKM. V gave up 7 bases and J gave up 4 bases; unmatched junction bases: 6.